Below, 4 T cell receptor beta chains from the same sample are listed, as sequenced in a study of T-cell reconstitution after alpha-beta-depleted transplantation in children. Preparing the TCRbeta library involved the use of unique molecular identifiers. TCRdb analysed the PCR reads with MiXCR anew, one entry per CDR3 protein. The data contain approximately 500,000 distinct CDR3 sequences, approximately 10% of them singletons. Sequencing used PBMCs, obtained before TCRalphabeta/CD19-depleted stem cell transplant. All receptors come from a child under 10 years old with inherited bone marrow failure, due to receive a stem cell transplant.

Notes on this clonotype: This sequence may be a read error, since a much larger clone differs from it by one base. The chain has TRBV4-1 and TRBJ2-3; D call uncertain. Trimming took off 0 bases at V and 4 bases at J, with 5 bases between the two ends. The germline V gene has CDR1 MGHRA and CDR2 YSYEKL. The CDR3 runs 13 residues. CDR3 protein: CASSQEMPDTQYF. CDR3 coding DNA: TGCGCCAGCAGCCAAGAGATGCCAGATACGCAGTATTTT.

This chain uses TRBV3-1 with TRBJ2-1; TRBD2 aligns across 13 bases. There are 16 residues in the CDR3. Germline V gene sequence: CDR1 LGHDT, CDR2 YNNKEL (reference sequence). The V gene end was trimmed by 4 bases and the J gene end by 8 bases; junction bases not matched to a gene: 8. DNA of the CDR3: TGTGCCAGCAGCCCGCGGACTAGCGGGAGTGGGTATGAGCAGTTCTTC. This encodes CASSPRTSGSGYEQFF.

This clonotype was seen only once. The genes are TRBV20-1 and TRBJ2-1; D possibly corresponds to TRBD2 (5 bases). The V gene's germline CDR1 is DFQATT and CDR2 SNEGSKA (reference sequence). V was pared by 3 bases and J by 3 bases, with 12 bases between. The CDR3 length is 14 residues. The CDR3 region is CSASPLDFYNEQFF. In DNA form, the CDR3 reads TGCAGTGCTAGCCCACTAGATTTCTACAATGAGCAGTTCTTC.

This clonotype was detected ten times or more. The rearrangement links TRBV5-1 to TRBJ2-1; D uncertain. Trimming removed 4 bases from V and 5 bases from J, with 7 bases in between. The CDR3 consists of 12 residues. Germline V CDR1 and CDR2: SGHRS, YFSETQ. The CDR3 loop reads CASSRPHNEQFF. The DNA of the CDR3 is TGCGCCAGCAGCCGACCCCACAATGAGCAGTTCTTC. Complete variable domain (other parts from reference TRBV5-1 and TRBJ2-1): KAGVTQTPRYLIKTRGQQVTLSCSPISGHRSVSWYQQTPGQGLQFLFEYFSETQRNKGNFPGRFSGRQFSNSRSEMNVSTLELGDSALYLCASSRPHNEQFFGPGTRLTVL.